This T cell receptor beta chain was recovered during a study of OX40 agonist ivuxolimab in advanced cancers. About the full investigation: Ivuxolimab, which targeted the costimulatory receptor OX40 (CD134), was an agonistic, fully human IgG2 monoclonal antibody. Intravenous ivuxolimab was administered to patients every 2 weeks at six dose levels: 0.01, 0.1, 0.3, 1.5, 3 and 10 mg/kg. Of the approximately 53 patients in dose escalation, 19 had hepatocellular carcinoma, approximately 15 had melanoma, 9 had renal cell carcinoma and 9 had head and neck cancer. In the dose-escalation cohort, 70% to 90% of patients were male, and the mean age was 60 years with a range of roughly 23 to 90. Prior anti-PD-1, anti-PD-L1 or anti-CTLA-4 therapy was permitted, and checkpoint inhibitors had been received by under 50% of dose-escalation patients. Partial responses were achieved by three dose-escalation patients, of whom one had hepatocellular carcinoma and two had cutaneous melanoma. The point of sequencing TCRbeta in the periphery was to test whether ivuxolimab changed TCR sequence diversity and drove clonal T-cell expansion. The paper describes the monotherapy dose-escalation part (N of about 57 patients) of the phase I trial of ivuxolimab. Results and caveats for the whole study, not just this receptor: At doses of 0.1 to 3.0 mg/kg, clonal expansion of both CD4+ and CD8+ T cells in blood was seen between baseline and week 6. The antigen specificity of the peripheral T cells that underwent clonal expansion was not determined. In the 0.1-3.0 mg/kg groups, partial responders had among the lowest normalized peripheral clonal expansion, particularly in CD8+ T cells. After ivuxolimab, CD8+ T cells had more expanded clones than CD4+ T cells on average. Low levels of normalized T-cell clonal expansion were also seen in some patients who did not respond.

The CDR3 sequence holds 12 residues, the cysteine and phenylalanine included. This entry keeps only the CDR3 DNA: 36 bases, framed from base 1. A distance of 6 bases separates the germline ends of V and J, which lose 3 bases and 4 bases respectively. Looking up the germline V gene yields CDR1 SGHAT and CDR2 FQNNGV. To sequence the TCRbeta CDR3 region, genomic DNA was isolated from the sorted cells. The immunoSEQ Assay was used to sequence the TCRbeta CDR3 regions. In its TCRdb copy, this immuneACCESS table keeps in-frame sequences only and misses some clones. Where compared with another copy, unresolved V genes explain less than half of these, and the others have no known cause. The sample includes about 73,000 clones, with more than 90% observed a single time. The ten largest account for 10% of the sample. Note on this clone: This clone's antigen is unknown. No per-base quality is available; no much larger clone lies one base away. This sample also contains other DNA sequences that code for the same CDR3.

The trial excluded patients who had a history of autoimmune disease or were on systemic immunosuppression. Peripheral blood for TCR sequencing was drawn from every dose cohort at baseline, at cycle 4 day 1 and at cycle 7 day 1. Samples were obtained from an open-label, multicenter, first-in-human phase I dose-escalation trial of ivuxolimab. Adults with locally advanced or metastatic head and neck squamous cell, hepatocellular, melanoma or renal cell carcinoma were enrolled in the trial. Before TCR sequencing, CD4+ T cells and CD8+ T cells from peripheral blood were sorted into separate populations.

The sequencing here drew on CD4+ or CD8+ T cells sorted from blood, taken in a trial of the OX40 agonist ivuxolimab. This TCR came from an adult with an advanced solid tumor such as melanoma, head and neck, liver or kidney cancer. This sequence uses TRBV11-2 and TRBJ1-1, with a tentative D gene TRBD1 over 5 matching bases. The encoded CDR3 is CASSLGTTEAFF. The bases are TGTGCCAGCAGCTTGGGGACCACTGAAGCTTTCTTT.